The table lists the clone carrying this T cell receptor (beta chain) with a count of one. Its target is not known. TCRdb keeps only in-frame clones here, not all; method: immunoSEQ multiplex PCR. This sample has approximately 80,000 clones, with just under 90% found just once. This sample is part of a study of T cell responses to AZD1222 COVID-19 vaccine. Study-wide points: Repertoires were obtained only post-peak T cell response.

CDR3 length equals 14 residues. V lost 0 bases and J lost 19, with 19 bases in between. Germline CDR1 SGHAT, CDR2 FQNNGV. J is TRBJ1-6 and V is TRBV11-2, with D perhaps matching TRBD1 (5 bases). The clonotype comes from an adult in good health. Sample: peripheral blood, taken on day 0 of AZD1222 vaccination. The CDR3 DNA sequence: TGTGCCAGCAGCTTAGATCCAGGGTCCGGGAGGTCACACTTT. Protein: CASSLDPGSGRSHF. Looking up the rest from reference TRBV11-2 and TRBJ1-6 gives the full variable domain: EAGVAQSPRYKIIEKRQSVAFWCNPISGHATLYWYQQILGQGPKLLIQFQNNGVVDDSQLPKDRFSAERLKGVDSTLKIQPAKLEDSAVYLCASSLDPGSGRSHFGNGTRLTVT.